Each of the 2 T cell receptor beta chains below was sequenced from the same sample in a study of cytomegalovirus exposure and HLA in healthy donors. With 60 Vbeta and 13 Jbeta primers, the PCR was carried out. The protocol was immunoSEQ multiplex PCR, while the TCRdb copy is restricted to in-frame clones and leaves out a portion. The repertoire has approximately 77,000 clones, under 80% of them found once; the top ten carry 12%. Sequenced: PBMCs. The receptors were sampled from a male donor in good health and CMV-seropositive.

The CDR3 here is CAWSVQGPSEAFF. CDR3 coding DNA: TGTGCCTGGAGTGTACAGGGCCCCTCTGAAGCTTTCTTT. V usage is TRBV30 and J usage is TRBJ1-1, with D possibly matching TRBD1 (6 bases). The CDR3 is 13 amino acids. Trimming left V 0 bases short and J 6 bases short, with 11 bases between. The germline V gene has CDR1 GTSNPN and CDR2 SVGIG (reference sequence).

The rearrangement joins TRBV27 to TRBJ2-5, with 7 positions matching TRBD1. CDR3 length equals 17 residues. Unmatched junction bases numbered 16, after V lost 7 bases and J lost 2 bases. Germline CDR1 reads MNHEY; CDR2 reads SMNVEV (reference sequence). The chain's CDR3 is CASKGSGQRSSQETQYF. The CDR3 nucleotides read TGTGCCAGCAAAGGGTCGGGACAGAGAAGCTCTCAAGAGACCCAGTACTTC.